The 14 T cell receptor beta chains below come from one sample, sequenced in a study of radiotherapy plus CTLA-4 blockade in lung cancer. Some clones are missing from TCRdb's copy, which holds only in-frame ones; the method was immunoSEQ multiplex PCR. This sample carries 83,000 or so clones, under 85% of them seen once, and the ten largest clones take 0.82%. The source material was peripheral blood, sampled from a patient treated with radiotherapy plus ipilimumab. Source of these receptors: a human donor with non-small cell lung cancer who had stable disease on radiotherapy plus ipilimumab.

This chain links TRBV4-1 with TRBJ2-1; 10 nucleotides agree with TRBD2. V was pared by 2 bases and J by 5 bases, with 15 bases of the junction left unmatched. CDR1 is MGHRA, CDR2 YSYEKL, per germline. This CDR3 contains 19 residues. The CDR3 DNA reads TGCGCCAGCAGCCAAAGCCAGAGGGCTAGCGGGGGCCAAAACAATGAGCAGTTCTTC. Residues: CASSQSQRASGGQNNEQFF.

The chain employs TRBV2 and TRBJ2-7; D may be TRBD1 or TRBD2 (5 bases each). The V end lost 7 bases, the J end lost 2 bases, and 15 bases lay between the germline ends. The CDR3 contains 14 residues. Germline V lookup: CDR1 SNHLY, CDR2 FYNNEI. CDR3 nucleotide sequence: TGTGCCAGCACCGAAGGAGTGGGGGCCTACGAGCAGTACTTC. As protein: CASTEGVGAYEQYF.

This sequence joins TRBV2 and TRBJ1-6; 7 bases fit TRBD1. CDR3 size: 16 residues. Germline CDR1 and CDR2: SNHLY and FYNNEI. V gave up 7 bases and J gave up 6 bases; unmatched junction bases: 12. DNA of the CDR3: TGTGCCAGCACCCGGGACAGCAGAAGGGGTAATTCACCCCTCCACTTT. Residues: CASTRDSRRGNSPLHF.

This clone has a single count. The V call is TRBV19, the J call TRBJ1-1; a weak D match, TRBD1 (5 bases). Germline CDR1 reads LNHDA; CDR2 reads SQIVND (reference sequence). Trimming shortened V by 7 bases and J by 0 bases, and 21 bases separated the two germline ends. The CDR3 runs 17 residues. CDR3 amino acids: CASTRPGQGGLNTEAFF. The CDR3 nucleotides are TGTGCCAGTACCAGACCGGGCCAGGGAGGGCTGAACACTGAAGCTTTCTTT.

The chain's CDR3 is CASQGQWNTGELFF. The CDR3 coding sequence is TGTGCCAGCCAGGGACAGTGGAACACCGGGGAGCTGTTTTTT. J is TRBJ2-2 and V is TRBV18; the match to TRBD1 covers 7 bases. Germline CDR1 and CDR2: KGHSH and LQKENI. V trimming: 8 bases; J trimming: 1 base; junction bases outside the gene matches: 4. The CDR3 runs 14 residues.

The chain links TRBV11-2 to TRBJ2-7, with TRBD1 matching 8 bases. V lost 5 bases to trimming and J lost 2 bases; unmatched junction nucleotides: 5. The V gene's germline CDR1 is SGHAT and CDR2 FQNNGV. The length of the CDR3 is 14 residues. The CDR3 region is CASSQDRVPYEQYF. The CDR3 region has the DNA TGTGCCAGCAGCCAGGACAGGGTCCCCTACGAGCAGTACTTC.

V is TRBV12-5 and J is TRBJ2-5; D is unresolved. CDR1 is LGHNT, CDR2 FRNRAP, per germline. V was trimmed by 7 bases and J by 6 bases, leaving 15 bases between them. The CDR3 is 13 amino acids. The CDR3, as DNA: TGTGCTAGTGCCCTGAGCCAGTCGAAGACCCAGTACTTC. Protein: CASALSQSKTQYF.

This clone was seen just once. The V call is TRBV7-8, the J call TRBJ1-1; D remains unclear. CDR1 is SGHVS and CDR2 is FQNEAQ in the germline V gene. V was trimmed by 1 base and J by 5 bases, leaving 5 bases between them. The CDR3 has 12 amino acids. The CDR3: CASSLGITEAFF. Written as DNA, the CDR3 is TGTGCCAGCAGCTTAGGTATAACTGAAGCTTTCTTT.

The rearrangement links TRBV2 to TRBJ1-5; TRBD1 is a possible D gene (6 bases). The V gene's germline CDR1 is SNHLY and CDR2 FYNNEI. CDR3 size: 14 residues. Trimming removed 7 bases at V and 0 bases at J, with 10 bases between. CDR3 region: CASTGQFSNQPQHF. DNA of the CDR3: TGTGCCAGCACCGGACAGTTTAGCAATCAGCCCCAGCATTTT.

This chain joins TRBV7-8 and TRBJ1-5; D unclear. This CDR3 is 15 amino acids long. From germline, CDR1 is SGHVS and CDR2 FQNEAQ. The ends were cut back, 1 base at V and 1 base at J, with 8 bases in the middle. CDR3 DNA: TGTGCCAGCAGCTTAGGGAGGAAAAGCAATCAGCCCCAGCATTTT. This sequence encodes CASSLGRKSNQPQHF.

A few counts support this clone. The rearrangement uses TRBV9 and TRBJ2-7, with unresolved D. The CDR3 spans 16 residues. The V end was cut by 7 bases, the J end by 0 bases, with 20 bases between. The germline CDR1 and CDR2 sequences are SGDLS and YYNGEE. This chain's CDR3 is CASGEDPGASSYEQYF. The CDR3 bases are TGTGCCAGCGGAGAGGATCCGGGCGCAAGCTCCTACGAGCAGTACTTC.

The V call is TRBV30, the J call TRBJ2-7; TRBD2 is a possible D gene (6 bases). In germline, CDR1 is GTSNPN, CDR2 SVGIG (reference sequence). The V end lost 4 bases, the J end lost 0 bases, and 13 bases lay between the germline ends. The CDR3 runs 14 residues. The CDR3 region is CAWKSGPSSYEQYF. The CDR3, as DNA: TGTGCCTGGAAGAGCGGGCCCTCCTCCTACGAGCAGTACTTC.

CDR3: CASSLARGGAEQYF. The CDR3 DNA sequence: TGTGCCAGCAGCTTAGCTCGGGGGGGCGCGGAGCAGTACTTC. The rearrangement links TRBV7-2 to TRBJ2-7; 8 nucleotides match TRBD2. The CDR3 runs 14 residues. V shed 0 bases, J shed 7 bases, and the junction held 5 bases outside the gene matches. Germline CDR1 reads SGHTA; CDR2 reads FQGNSA.

V gene TRBV23-1 combines with J gene TRBJ1-4; unclear D gene. TRBV23-1 is placed among ORFs of uncertain function. Trimming cost V 0 bases and J 10 bases, with 15 bases left between them. CDR3 length: 15 amino acids. The CDR3 protein is CASSQSRSPSGKLFF. The CDR3 DNA reads TGCGCCAGCAGTCAATCGAGAAGTCCCAGTGGAAAACTGTTTTTT.